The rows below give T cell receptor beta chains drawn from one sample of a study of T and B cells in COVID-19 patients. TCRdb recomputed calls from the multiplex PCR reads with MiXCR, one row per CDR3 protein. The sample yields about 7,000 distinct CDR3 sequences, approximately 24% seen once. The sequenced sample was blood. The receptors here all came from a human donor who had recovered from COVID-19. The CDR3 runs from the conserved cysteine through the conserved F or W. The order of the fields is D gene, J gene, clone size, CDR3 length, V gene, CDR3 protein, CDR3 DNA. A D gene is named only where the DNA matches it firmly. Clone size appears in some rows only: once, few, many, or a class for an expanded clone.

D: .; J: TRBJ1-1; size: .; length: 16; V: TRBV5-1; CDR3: CASSLGGGQSNTEAFF; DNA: TGCGCCAGCAGCTTGGGTGGGGGACAAAGTAACACTGAAGCTTTCTTT
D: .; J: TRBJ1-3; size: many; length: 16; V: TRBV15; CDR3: CATSREWSISGNTIYF; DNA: TGTGCCACCAGCAGAGAGTGGAGTATCTCTGGAAACACCATATATTTT
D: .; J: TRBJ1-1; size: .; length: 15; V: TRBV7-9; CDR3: CASSSPAGWNTEAFF; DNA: TGTGCCAGCAGCTCCCCTGCTGGATGGAACACTGAAGCTTTCTTT
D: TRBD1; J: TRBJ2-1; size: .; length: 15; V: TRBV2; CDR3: CASRGTGSSYNEQFF; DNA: TGTGCCAGCAGGGGGACAGGGAGCTCCTACAATGAGCAGTTCTTC
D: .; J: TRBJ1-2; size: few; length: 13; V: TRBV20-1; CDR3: CSAPGRGNYGYTF; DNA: TGCAGTGCCCCTGGGAGGGGTAACTATGGCTACACCTTC
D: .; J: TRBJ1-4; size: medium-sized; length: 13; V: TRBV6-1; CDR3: CASSEFRNEKLFF; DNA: TGTGCCAGCAGTGAGTTCCGTAATGAAAAACTGTTTTTT
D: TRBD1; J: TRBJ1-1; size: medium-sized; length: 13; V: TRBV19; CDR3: CASSTDRVAEAFF; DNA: TGTGCCAGTAGTACGGACAGGGTAGCTGAAGCTTTCTTT
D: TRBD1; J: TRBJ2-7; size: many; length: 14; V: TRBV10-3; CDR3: CAISQDRGGGEQYF; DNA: TGTGCCATCAGCCAAGACAGGGGGGGTGGCGAGCAGTACTTC
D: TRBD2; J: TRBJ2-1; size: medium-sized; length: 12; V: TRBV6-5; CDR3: CASRGGFNEQFF; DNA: TGTGCCAGCAGGGGGGGGTTCAATGAGCAGTTCTTC
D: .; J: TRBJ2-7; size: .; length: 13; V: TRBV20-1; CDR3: CSARSDRSYEQYF; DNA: TGCAGTGCTAGATCCGACAGGTCCTACGAGCAGTACTTC
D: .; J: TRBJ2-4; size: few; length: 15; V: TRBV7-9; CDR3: CASSSQTEPGHIQYF; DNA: TGTGCCAGCAGCTCGCAGACAGAGCCCGGGCACATTCAGTACTTC
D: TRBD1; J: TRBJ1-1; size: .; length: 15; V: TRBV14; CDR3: CASSPTFSTGPEAFF; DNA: TGTGCCAGCAGCCCAACATTTTCGACAGGGCCTGAAGCTTTCTTT
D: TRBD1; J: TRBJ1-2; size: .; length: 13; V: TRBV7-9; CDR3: CASSLGQGAGYTF; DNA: TGTGCCAGCAGCCTGGGACAGGGCGCTGGCTACACCTTC
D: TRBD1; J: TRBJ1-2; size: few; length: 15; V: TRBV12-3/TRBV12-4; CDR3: CASSLGRGRIYGYTF; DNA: TGTGCCAGCAGTTTAGGGAGGGGGCGGATCTATGGCTACACCTTC
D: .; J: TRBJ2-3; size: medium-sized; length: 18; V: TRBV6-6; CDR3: CASSSPLLTSPSTDTQYF; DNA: TGTGCCAGCAGTTCCCCTCTCTTGACTAGTCCTAGCACAGATACGCAGTATTTT
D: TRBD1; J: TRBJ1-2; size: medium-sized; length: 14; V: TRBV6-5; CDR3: CASSTLTGMDGYTF; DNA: TGTGCCAGCAGTACCCTGACAGGGATGGATGGCTACACCTTC
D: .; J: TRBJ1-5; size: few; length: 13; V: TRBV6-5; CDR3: CASRVMNNQPQHF; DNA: TGTGCCAGCAGGGTAATGAACAATCAGCCCCAGCATTTT
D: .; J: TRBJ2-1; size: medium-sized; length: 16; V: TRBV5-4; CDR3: CASSLGGSTSGHEQFF; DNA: TGTGCCAGCAGCTTGGGGGGGTCGACTAGTGGTCATGAGCAGTTCTTC
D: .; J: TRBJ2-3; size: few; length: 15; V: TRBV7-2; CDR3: CASSPEGRATDTQYF; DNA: TGTGCCAGCAGCCCCGAAGGCAGAGCCACAGATACGCAGTATTTT
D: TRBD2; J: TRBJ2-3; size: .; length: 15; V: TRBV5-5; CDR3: CASRPAGGAGDTQYF; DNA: TGTGCCAGCAGACCAGCGGGGGGGGCCGGGGATACGCAGTATTTT
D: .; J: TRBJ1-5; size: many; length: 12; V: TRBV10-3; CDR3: CASQGGNQPQHF; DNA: TGTGCCAGCCAGGGTGGGAATCAGCCCCAGCATTTT
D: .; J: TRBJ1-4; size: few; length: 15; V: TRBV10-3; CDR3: CAISDIGGSNEKLFF; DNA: TGTGCCATCAGCGATATAGGGGGATCTAATGAAAAACTGTTTTTT
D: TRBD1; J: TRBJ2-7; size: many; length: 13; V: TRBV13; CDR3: CASSFGQGAEQYF; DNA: TGTGCCAGCAGCTTCGGACAGGGGGCCGAGCAGTACTTC
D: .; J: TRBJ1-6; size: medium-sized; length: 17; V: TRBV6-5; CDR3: CASSYSKSGVMNSPLHF; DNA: TGTGCCAGCAGTTACTCGAAATCGGGGGTTATGAATTCACCCCTCCACTTT
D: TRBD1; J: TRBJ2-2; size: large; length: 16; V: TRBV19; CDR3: CASSIGGTGGTGELFF; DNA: TGTGCCAGTAGTATTGGTGGGACAGGAGGCACCGGGGAGCTGTTTTTT
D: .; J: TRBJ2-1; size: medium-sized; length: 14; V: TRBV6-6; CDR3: CASSETSGGNEQFF; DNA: TGTGCCAGCAGCGAGACGTCGGGCGGGAATGAGCAGTTCTTC
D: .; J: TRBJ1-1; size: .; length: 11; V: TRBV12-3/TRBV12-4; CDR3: CASSRSSEAFF; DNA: TGTGCCAGCAGTAGGAGTTCTGAAGCTTTCTTT
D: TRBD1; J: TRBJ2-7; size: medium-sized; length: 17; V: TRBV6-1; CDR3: CASSERPGQGVRGEQYF; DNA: TGTGCCAGCAGTGAAAGGCCGGGACAGGGTGTCAGGGGCGAGCAGTACTTC
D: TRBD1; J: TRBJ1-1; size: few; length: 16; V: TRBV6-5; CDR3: CASSLAGRGLGTEAFF; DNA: TGTGCCAGCAGTTTGGCGGGGAGGGGGCTTGGGACTGAAGCTTTCTTT
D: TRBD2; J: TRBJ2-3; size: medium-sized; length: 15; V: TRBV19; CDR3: CASTFSGGASDTQYF; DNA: TGTGCCAGTACCTTTAGCGGGGGGGCATCAGATACGCAGTATTTT
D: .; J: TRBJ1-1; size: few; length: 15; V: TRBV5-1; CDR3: CASSPGWPTDTEAFF; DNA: TGCGCCAGCAGCCCCGGCTGGCCGACGGACACTGAAGCTTTCTTT